The clone carrying this TCR beta chain was recorded a few times. Its target is not known. The data derive from a study of cytomegalovirus exposure and HLA in healthy donors. In the PCR, 60 Vbeta and 13 Jbeta primers were used. Clones were read by immunoSEQ multiplex PCR, and TCRdb kept only the in-frame ones, dropping some. This table holds more than 150,000 clones, 70% to 90% found once. General study results and limits: The study recorded 150 to 200 TCR beta chains that were cytomegalovirus-associated. The study carried out a later analysis of TCR beta sequences. It associated 15,000 to 20,000 of them with specific HLA alleles at a false discovery rate of 0.05. What TCR beta sequences reportedly achieved was accurate prediction of HLA-A and HLA-B alleles in most subjects. The authors later found TCR association rates varying by HLA locus, with DRB1 most and HLA-C fewest.

The TCR originated in a woman aged 25 to 39 in good health and CMV-seronegative. The sequenced sample was PBMCs.

The CDR3 nucleotides are TGCAGCGGCCGGGACAAAAGCACAGATACGCAGTATTTT. Translating it yields CSGRDKSTDTQYF. The gene calls are TRBV29-1 and TRBJ2-3; D may be TRBD1 (6 bases). The CDR3 length is 13 residues. Germline-derived CDR1 and CDR2 are SQVTM and ANQGSEA. Trimming removed 7 bases from V and 0 bases from J, with 11 bases in between.